The T cell receptor beta chain under discussion was sequenced for a study of shared clonotypes between healthy human individuals. General study points: The researchers took only blood, and tissue repertoires probably look different. Naive subsets, compared against memory subsets, generally had larger estimated richness values.

Produced via immunoSEQ multiplex PCR; TCRdb's table is partial and in-frame only. The data contain millions of clones, more than 80% of them singletons. The junction had 3 bases not matched to a gene; V was cut back by 1 base and J by 12 bases. Per germline, CDR1 SEHNR and CDR2 FQNEAQ (reference sequence). This CDR3 is built from 12 residues. Every one of the donors was a Caucasian adult that lived in Nashville, Tennessee. As concerns this clone: The antigen remains unidentified.

The sample consisted of naive CD4+ T cells from PBMCs. As for subset: CD45RA+ positively selected. The chain couples TRBV7-9 to TRBJ2-1, with 7 nucleotides matching TRBD1. This TCR was recovered from a man between 18 and 29 years old in good health. Some clones in this sample may be carry-over from other donors' samples. Here the CDR3 DNA reads TGTGCCAGCAGCTTAGAGAACAGGGGGCAGTTCTTC. Translation: CASSLENRGQFF.